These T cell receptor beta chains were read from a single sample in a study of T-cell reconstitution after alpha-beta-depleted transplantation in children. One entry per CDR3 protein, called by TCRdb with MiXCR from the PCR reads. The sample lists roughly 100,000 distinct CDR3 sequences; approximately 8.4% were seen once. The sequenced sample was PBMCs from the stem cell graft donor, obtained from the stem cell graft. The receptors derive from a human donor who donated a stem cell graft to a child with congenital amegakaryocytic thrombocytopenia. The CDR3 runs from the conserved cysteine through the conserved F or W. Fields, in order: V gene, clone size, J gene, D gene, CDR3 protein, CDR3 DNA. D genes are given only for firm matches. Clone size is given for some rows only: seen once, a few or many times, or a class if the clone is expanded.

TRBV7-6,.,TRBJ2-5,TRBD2,CASSPVAGGTQETQYF,TGTGCCAGCAGCCCAGTTGCGGGGGGAACTCAAGAGACCCAGTACTTC
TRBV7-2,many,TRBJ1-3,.,CASSPEGGDGNTIYF,TGTGCCAGCAGCCCCGAGGGTGGTGATGGAAACACCATATATTTT
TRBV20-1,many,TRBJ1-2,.,CSAPGASLAGDGYTF,TGCAGTGCCCCCGGTGCCTCTCTTGCAGGGGATGGCTACACCTTC
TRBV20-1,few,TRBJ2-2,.,CSAQDSLSGELFF,TGCAGTGCACAGGACAGTCTTTCCGGGGAGCTGTTTTTT
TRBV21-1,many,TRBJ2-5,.,CASSSGGDPETQYF,TGTGCCAGCAGCTCGGGGGGGGACCCAGAGACCCAGTACTTC
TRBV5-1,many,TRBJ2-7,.,CASRATRDISYEQYF,TGCGCCAGCCGAGCAACTCGGGACATCTCCTACGAGCAGTACTTC
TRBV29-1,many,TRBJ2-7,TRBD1,CSATGESSYEQYF,TGCAGCGCGACAGGGGAGAGCTCCTACGAGCAGTACTTC
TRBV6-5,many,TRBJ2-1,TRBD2,CASSYSTSGRARHEQFF,TGTGCCAGCAGTTACTCGACTAGCGGGAGGGCCCGGCATGAGCAGTTCTTC
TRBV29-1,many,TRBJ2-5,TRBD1,CSGLDRGYETQYF,TGCAGCGGTCTGGACAGGGGATATGAGACCCAGTACTTC
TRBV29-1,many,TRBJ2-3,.,CSVVEALRDTQYF,TGCAGCGTTGTGGAAGCATTACGGGATACGCAGTATTTT
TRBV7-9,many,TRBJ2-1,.,CASSFGAGNEQFF,TGTGCCAGCAGCTTCGGGGCTGGGAATGAGCAGTTCTTC
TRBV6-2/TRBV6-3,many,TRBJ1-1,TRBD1,CASSFAGTGKGTEAFF,TGTGCCAGCAGCTTTGCCGGGACAGGGAAGGGTACTGAAGCTTTCTTT
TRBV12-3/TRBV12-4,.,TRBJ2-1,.,CASRGDGRWNEQFF,TGTGCCAGCAGGGGGGACGGCCGGTGGAATGAGCAGTTCTTC
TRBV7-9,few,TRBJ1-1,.,CASSLLGANTEAFF,TGTGCCAGCAGTCTTCTGGGGGCGAACACTGAAGCTTTCTTT
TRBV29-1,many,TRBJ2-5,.,CSVTEQETQYF,TGCAGCGTTACCGAACAAGAGACCCAGTACTTC
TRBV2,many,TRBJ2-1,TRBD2,CASRDSGGLHF,TGTGCCAGCAGGGATAGCGGGGGGCTACACTTC
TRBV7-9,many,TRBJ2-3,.,CASSPPFRWGTDTQYF,TGTGCCAGCAGCCCACCTTTTCGATGGGGCACAGATACGCAGTATTTT
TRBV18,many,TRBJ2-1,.,CASSPYPDASGSYNEQFF,TGTGCCAGCTCACCCTACCCGGACGCCTCTGGCTCCTACAATGAGCAGTTCTTC
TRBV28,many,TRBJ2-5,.,CASSLPQFETQYF,TGTGCCAGCAGTTTACCACAGTTTGAGACCCAGTACTTC
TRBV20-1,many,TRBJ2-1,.,CSVRGLNEQFF,TGCAGTGTACGGGGCCTCAATGAGCAGTTCTTC